This entry features one T cell receptor beta chain sequence. Its cognate antigen is unknown. Assay used: immunoSEQ multiplex PCR; TCRdb lists only in-frame clones, some missing. This repertoire shows some 150,000 clones, just over 90% found once; its top ten account for about 1.9%. This record belongs to a study of T cell responses to AZD1222 COVID-19 vaccine. Findings and caveats of the study: Reportedly, nearly half of unique spike TCRs recognized epitopes outside B.1.351/B.1.1.7 mutations. Repertoire sampling was restricted to post-peak T cell response timepoints.

Germline-derived CDR1 and CDR2 are MNHNY and SVGAGI (reference sequence). This CDR3 region has 15 residues. Trimming left V 2 bases short and J 2 bases short, with 13 bases between. This chain uses TRBV6-6 with TRBJ2-7; a possible D gene is TRBD2 (6 bases). The source was peripheral blood, collected on day 0 of AZD1222 vaccination. This clonotype originated in an adult in good health. The CDR3 protein is CASSYLEGSPYEQYF. The CDR3 nucleotides are TGTGCCAGCAGTTACCTGGAGGGGAGTCCCTACGAGCAGTACTTC.